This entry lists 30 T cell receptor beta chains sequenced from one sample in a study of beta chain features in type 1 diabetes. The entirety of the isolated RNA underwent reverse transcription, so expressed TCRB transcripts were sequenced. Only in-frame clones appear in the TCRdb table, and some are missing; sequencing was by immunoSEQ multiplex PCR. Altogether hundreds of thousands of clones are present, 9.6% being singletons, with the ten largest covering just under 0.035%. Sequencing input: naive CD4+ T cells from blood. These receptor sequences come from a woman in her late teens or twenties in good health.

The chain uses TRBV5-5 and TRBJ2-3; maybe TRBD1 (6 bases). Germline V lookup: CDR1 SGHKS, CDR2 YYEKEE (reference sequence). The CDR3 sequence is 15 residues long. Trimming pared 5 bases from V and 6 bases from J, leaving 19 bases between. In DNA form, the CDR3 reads TGTGCCAGCAGACTTAACACAGGGAGTTGGGATACGCAGTATTTT. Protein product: CASRLNTGSWDTQYF.

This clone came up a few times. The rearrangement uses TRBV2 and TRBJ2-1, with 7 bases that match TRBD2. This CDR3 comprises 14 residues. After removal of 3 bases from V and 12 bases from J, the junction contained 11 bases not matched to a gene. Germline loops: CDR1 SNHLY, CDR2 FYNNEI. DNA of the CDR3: TGTGCCAGCAGTGATTCTAGCGGAGGTGTCGCGCAGTTCTTC. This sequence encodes CASSDSSGGVAQFF.

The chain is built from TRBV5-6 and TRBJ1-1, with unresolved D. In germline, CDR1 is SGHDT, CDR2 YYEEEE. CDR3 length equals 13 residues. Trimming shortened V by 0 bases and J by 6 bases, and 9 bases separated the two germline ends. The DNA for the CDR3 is TGTGCCAGCAGCTTGGTGTCCCCAGCTGAAGCTTTCTTT. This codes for CASSLVSPAEAFF.

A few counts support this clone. Here the CDR3 reads CASRRLRDRNTEAFF. CDR3 nucleotides: TGTGCCAGCAGACGACTCCGGGACAGGAACACTGAAGCTTTCTTT. The J gene is TRBJ1-1, the V gene TRBV5-4, with 7 bases matching TRBD1. Germline trimming cut 5 bases from V and 1 base from J; bases unmatched to any gene: 8. The germline V gene encodes CDR1 SGHNT and CDR2 YYREEE (reference sequence). The CDR3 contains 15 residues.

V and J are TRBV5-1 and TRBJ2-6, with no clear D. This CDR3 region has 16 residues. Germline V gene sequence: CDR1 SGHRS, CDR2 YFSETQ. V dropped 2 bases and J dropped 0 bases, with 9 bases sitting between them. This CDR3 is CASSFRPGSGANVLTF. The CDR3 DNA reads TGCGCCAGCAGCTTCCGCCCCGGCTCTGGGGCCAACGTCCTGACTTTC.

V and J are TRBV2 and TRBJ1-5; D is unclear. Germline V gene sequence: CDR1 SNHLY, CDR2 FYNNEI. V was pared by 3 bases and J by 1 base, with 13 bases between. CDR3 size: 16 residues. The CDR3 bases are TGTGCCAGCAGTGATCGTGGCGGTATGAGCAATCAGCCCCAGCATTTT. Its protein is CASSDRGGMSNQPQHF.

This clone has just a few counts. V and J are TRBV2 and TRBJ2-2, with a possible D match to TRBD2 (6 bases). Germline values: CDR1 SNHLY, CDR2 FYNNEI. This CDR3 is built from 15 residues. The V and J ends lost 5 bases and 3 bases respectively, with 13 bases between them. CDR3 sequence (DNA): TGTGCCAGCAGTAAGACTCGGGGGTACACCGGGGAGCTGTTTTTT. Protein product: CASSKTRGYTGELFF.

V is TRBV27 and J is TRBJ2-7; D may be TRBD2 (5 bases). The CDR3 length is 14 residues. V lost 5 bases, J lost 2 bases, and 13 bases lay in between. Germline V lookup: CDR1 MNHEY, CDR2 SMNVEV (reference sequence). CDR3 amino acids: CASSPRAVPYEQYF. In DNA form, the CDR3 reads TGTGCCAGCAGTCCGAGGGCGGTGCCCTACGAGCAGTACTTC.

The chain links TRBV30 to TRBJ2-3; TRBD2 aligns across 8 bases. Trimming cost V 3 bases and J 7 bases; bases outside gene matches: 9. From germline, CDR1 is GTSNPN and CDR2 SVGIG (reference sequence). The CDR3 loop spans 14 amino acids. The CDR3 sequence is CAWRVGSGRNTQYF. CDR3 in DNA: TGTGCCTGGAGGGTGGGAAGCGGGAGAAATACGCAGTATTTT.

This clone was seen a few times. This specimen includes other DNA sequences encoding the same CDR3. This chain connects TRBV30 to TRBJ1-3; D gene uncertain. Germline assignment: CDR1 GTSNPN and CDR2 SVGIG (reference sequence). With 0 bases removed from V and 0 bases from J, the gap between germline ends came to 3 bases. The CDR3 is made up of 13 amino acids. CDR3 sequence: CAWSVSSGNTIYF. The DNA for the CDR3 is TGTGCCTGGAGTGTTAGCTCTGGAAACACCATATATTTT.

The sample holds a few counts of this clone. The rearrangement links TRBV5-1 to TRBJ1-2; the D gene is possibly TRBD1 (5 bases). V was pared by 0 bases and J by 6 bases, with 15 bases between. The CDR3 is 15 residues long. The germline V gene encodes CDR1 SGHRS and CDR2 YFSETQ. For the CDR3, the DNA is TGCGCCAGCAGCTTGGCGCAGGGCGGTAGGGATGGCTACACCTTC. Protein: CASSLAQGGRDGYTF.

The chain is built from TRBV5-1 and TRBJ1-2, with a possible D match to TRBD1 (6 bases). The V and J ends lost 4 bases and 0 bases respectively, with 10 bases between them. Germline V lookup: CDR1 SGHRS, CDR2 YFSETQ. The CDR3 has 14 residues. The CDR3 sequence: CASSRDNANYGYTF. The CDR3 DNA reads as TGCGCCAGCAGCCGGGACAACGCTAACTATGGCTACACCTTC.

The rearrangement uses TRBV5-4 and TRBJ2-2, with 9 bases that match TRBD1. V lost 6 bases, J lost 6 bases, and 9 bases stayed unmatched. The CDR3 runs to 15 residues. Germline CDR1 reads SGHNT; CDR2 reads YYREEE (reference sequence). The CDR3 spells CASKPGTGLPGELFF. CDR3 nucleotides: TGTGCCAGCAAGCCCGGGACAGGGTTACCCGGGGAGCTGTTTTTT.

In DNA form, the CDR3 reads TGTGCCAGCAGCTTATCGTTTACCGGGGAGCTGTTTTTT. It yields the protein CASSLSFTGELFF. V and J are TRBV7-6 and TRBJ2-2; D gene ambiguous. The CDR3 loop spans 13 amino acids. Germline CDR1 SGHVS, CDR2 FNYEAQ. Trimming removed 2 bases at V and 5 bases at J, with 6 bases between.

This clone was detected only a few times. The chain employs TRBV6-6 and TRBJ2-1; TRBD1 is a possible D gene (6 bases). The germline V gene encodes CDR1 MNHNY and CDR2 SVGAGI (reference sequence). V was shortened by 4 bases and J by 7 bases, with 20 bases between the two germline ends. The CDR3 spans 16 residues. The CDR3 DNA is TGTGCCAGCAGTTCCCCCCAGGGGCGCTTTTGGAATGAGCAGTTCTTC. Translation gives CASSSPQGRFWNEQFF.

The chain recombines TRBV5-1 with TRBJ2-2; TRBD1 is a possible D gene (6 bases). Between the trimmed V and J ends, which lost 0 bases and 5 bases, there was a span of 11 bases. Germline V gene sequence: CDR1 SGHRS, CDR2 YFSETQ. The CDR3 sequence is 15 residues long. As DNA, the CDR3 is TGCGCCAGCAGCTTGGGGGGACATGGAACCGGGGAGCTGTTTTTT. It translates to CASSLGGHGTGELFF.

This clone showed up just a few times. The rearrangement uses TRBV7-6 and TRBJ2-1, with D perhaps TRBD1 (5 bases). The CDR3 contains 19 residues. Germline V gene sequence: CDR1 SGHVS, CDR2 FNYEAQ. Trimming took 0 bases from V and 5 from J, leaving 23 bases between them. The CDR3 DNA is TGTGCCAGCAGCTTAGCGCGACTTCGGCAGGGAAGGATGGACAATGAGCAGTTCTTC. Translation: CASSLARLRQGRMDNEQFF. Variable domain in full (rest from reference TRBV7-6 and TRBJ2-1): GAGVSQSPRYKVTKRGQDVALRCDPISGHVSLYWYRQALGQGPEFLTYFNYEAQQDKSGLPNDRFSAERPEGSISTLTIQRTEQRDSAMYRCASSLARLRQGRMDNEQFFGPGTRLTVL.

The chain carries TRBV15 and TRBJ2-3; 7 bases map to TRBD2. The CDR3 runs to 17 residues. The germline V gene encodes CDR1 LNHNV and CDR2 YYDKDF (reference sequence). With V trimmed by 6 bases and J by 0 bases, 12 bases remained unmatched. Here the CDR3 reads CATSRLAEKFSTDTQYF. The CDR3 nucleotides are TGTGCCACCAGTCGGCTAGCGGAGAAGTTTAGCACAGATACGCAGTATTTT.

DNA for the CDR3: TGTGCCAGCAGTCAACTAGCGGGCGGGGACGAGCAGTACTTC. The encoded protein is CASSQLAGGDEQYF. This chain uses TRBV2 with TRBJ2-7; TRBD2 matches 9 bases. The CDR3 runs 14 residues. The germline CDR1 and CDR2 sequences are SNHLY and FYNNEI. Trimming took 5 bases from V and 5 from J; bases not matched to a gene: 7.

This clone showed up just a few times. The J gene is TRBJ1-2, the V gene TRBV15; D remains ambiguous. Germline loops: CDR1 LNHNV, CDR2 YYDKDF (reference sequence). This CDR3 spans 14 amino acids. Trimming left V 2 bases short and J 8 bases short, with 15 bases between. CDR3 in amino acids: CATSRQEGFMGYTF. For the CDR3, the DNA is TGTGCCACCAGCAGACAGGAGGGCTTCATGGGCTACACCTTC. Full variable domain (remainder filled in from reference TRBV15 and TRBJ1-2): DAMVIQNPRYQVTQFGKPVTLSCSQTLNHNVMYWYQQKSSQAPKLLFHYYDKDFNNEADTPDNFQSRRPNTSFCFLDIRSPGLGDTAMYLCATSRQEGFMGYTFGSGTRLTVV.

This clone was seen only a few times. The CDR3 sequence is CASHRQGQSYEQYF. DNA of the CDR3: TGTGCCAGCCATAGACAGGGGCAATCCTACGAGCAGTACTTC. This chain joins TRBV27 and TRBJ2-7, with 8 bases that match TRBD1. The V and J ends lost 8 bases and 1 base, in that order; junction bases with no gene match: 7. The CDR3 runs 14 residues. CDR1 and CDR2 from the germline V gene are MNHEY and SMNVEV (reference sequence).

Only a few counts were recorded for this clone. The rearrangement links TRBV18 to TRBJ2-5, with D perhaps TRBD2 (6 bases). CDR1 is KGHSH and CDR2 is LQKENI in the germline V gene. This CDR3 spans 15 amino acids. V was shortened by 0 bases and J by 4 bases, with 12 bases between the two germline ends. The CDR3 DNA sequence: TGTGCCAGCTCACCACCGGCTAGCGTTAGAGAGACCCAGTACTTC. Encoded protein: CASSPPASVRETQYF.

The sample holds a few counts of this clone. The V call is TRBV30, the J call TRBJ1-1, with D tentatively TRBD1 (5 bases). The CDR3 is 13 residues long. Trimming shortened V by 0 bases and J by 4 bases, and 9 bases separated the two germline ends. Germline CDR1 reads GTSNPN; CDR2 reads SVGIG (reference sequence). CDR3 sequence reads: CAWSVDRSTEAFF. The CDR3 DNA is TGTGCCTGGAGTGTAGACAGATCCACTGAAGCTTTCTTT.

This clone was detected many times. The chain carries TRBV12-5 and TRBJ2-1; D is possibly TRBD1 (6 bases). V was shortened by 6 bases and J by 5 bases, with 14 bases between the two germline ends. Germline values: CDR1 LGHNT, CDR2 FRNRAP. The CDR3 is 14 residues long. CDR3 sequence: CASGLGGDHNEQFF. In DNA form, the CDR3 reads TGTGCTAGTGGCCTAGGGGGAGACCACAATGAGCAGTTCTTC. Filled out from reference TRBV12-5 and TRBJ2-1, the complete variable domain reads DARVTQTPRHKVTEMGQEVTMRCQPILGHNTVFWYRQTMMQGLELLAYFRNRAPLDDSGMPKDRFSAEMPDATLATLKIQPSEPRDSAVYFCASGLGGDHNEQFFGPGTRLTVL.

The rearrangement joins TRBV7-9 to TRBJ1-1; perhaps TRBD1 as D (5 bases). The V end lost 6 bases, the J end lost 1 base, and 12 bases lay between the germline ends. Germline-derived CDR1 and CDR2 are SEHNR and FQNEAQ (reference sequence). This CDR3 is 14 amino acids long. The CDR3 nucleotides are TGTGCCAGCAGTACCGGACATTCGAACACTGAAGCTTTCTTT. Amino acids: CASSTGHSNTEAFF.

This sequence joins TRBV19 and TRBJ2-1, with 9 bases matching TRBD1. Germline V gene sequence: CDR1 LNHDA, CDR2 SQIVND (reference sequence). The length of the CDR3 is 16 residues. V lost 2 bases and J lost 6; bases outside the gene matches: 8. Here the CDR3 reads CASSIKGLTGGNEQFF. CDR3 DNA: TGTGCCAGTAGTATAAAAGGCCTGACAGGGGGCAATGAGCAGTTCTTC.

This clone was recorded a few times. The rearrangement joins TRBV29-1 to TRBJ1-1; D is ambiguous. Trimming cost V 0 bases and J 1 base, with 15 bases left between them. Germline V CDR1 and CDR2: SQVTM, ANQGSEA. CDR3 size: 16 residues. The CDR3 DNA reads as TGCAGCGTTGAAGATTGGTCGGGAAGGAAGAACACTGAAGCTTTCTTT. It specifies CSVEDWSGRKNTEAFF. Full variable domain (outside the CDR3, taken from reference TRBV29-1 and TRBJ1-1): SAVISQKPSRDICQRGTSLTIQCQVDSQVTMMFWYRQQPGQSLTLIATANQGSEATYESGFVIDKFPISRPNLTFSTLTVSNMSPEDSSIYLCSVEDWSGRKNTEAFFGQGTRLTVV.

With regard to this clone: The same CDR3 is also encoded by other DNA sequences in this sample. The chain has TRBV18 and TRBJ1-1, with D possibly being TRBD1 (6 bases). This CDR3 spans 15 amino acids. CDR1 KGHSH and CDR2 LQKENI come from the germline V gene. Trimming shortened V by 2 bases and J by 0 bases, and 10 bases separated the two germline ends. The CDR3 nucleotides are TGTGCCAGCTCACCAGCGACAGGTATGAACACTGAAGCTTTCTTT. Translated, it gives CASSPATGMNTEAFF.

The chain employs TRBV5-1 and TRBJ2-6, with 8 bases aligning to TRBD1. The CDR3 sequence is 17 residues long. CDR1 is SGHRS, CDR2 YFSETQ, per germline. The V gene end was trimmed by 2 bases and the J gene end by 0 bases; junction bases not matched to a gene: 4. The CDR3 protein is CASSFETGGSGANVLTF. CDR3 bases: TGCGCCAGCAGCTTCGAAACAGGGGGCTCTGGGGCCAACGTCCTGACTTTC.

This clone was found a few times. The CDR3 loop is CASSPLPPRGYGYTF. The CDR3 nucleotides are TGTGCCAGCTCACCACTTCCCCCTCGGGGCTATGGCTACACCTTC. V is TRBV18 and J is TRBJ1-2; D uncertain. With 1 base removed from V and 4 bases from J, the gap between germline ends came to 13 bases. This CDR3 has 15 residues. The germline V gene has CDR1 KGHSH and CDR2 LQKENI. Supplemented by reference TRBV18 and TRBJ1-2, the full variable domain reads NAGVMQNPRHLVRRRGQEARLRCSPMKGHSHVYWYRQLPEEGLKFMVYLQKENIIDESGMPKERFSAEFPKEGPSILRIQQVVRGDSAAYFCASSPLPPRGYGYTFGSGTRLTVV.